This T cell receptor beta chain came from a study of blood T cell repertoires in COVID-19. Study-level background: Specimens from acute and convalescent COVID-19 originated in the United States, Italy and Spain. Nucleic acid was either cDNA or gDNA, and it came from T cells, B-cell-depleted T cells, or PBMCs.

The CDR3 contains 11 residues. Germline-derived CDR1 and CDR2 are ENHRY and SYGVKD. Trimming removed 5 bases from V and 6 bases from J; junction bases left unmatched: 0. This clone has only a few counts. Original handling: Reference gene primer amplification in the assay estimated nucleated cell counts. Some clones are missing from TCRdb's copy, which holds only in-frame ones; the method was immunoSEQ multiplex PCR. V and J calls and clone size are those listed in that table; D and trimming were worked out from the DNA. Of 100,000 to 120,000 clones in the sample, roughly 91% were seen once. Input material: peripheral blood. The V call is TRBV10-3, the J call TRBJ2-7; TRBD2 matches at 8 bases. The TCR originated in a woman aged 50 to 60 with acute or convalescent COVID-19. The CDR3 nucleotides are TGTGCCATCAGTAGCGGGAGCGAGCAGTACTTC. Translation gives CAISSGSEQYF.